The clone carrying this T cell receptor beta chain is a singleton in its sample. Its antigen is not known. Sequencing used immunoSEQ multiplex PCR; TCRdb keeps in-frame clones, though not all of them. This sample carries 250,000 to 400,000 clones, 70% to 90% of them seen once, and the ten largest clones take over 0.9%. The data were obtained in a study of cytomegalovirus exposure and HLA in healthy donors. Study-wide background: Later analysis reported that the approximately 120 validation repertoires shared the platform of the approximately 620 first-cohort repertoires.

Study outcomes and limitations: In vitro data verified a few CMV-associated chains as specific for CMV antigens.

This sequence originates from a man aged 25-40 years in good health and CMV-seronegative. Sample: PBMCs.

Here the CDR3 reads CASSFTQGTQYF. CDR3 bases: TGTGCCAGTAGCTTCACCCAGGGGACCCAGTACTTC. This chain connects TRBV19 to TRBJ2-5; possibly TRBD1 for D (5 bases). The germline V gene encodes CDR1 LNHDA and CDR2 SQIVND (reference sequence). This CDR3 region has 12 residues. The germline V and J ends were trimmed by 6 bases and 7 bases, with 12 bases remaining between them.